This T cell receptor (beta chain) was recorded in a study of T cell clonotyping in hematopoietic cell transplantation. Profiled with immunoSEQ multiplex PCR; TCRdb holds only in-frame clones, not every one. Here the sample spans 30,000 to 40,000 clones, 85% to 95% being singletons. As to time point: recipient sample about 28 days before transplant, after cytoreduction. The CDR3 has 15 residues. Germline loops: CDR1 MDHEN, CDR2 SYDVKM. V gave up 6 bases and J gave up 0 bases, with 12 bases separating them. This sequence originates from a man in his forties with chronic myeloid leukemia. Some clones in this sample may be carry-over from other donors' samples. V usage is TRBV28 and J usage is TRBJ1-3; unclear D gene. The sample here was peripheral blood mononuclear cells, taken before stem cell transplant. The chain's CDR3 is CASRLRESSGNTIYF. The CDR3 nucleotides read TGTGCCAGCAGGCTAAGAGAAAGCTCTGGAAACACCATATATTTT. Supplemented by reference TRBV28 and TRBJ1-3, the full variable domain reads DVKVTQSSRYLVKRTGEKVFLECVQDMDHENMFWYRQDPGLGLRLIYFSYDVKMKEKGDIPEGYSVSREKKERFSLILESASTNQTSMYLCASRLRESSGNTIYFGEGSWLTVV.